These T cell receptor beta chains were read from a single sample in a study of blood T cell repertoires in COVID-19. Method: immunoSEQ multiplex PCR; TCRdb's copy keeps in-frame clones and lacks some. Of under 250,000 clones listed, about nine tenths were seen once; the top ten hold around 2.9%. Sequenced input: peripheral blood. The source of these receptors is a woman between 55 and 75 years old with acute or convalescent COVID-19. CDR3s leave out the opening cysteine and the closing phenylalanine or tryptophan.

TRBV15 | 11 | ATSRDLGQGYT
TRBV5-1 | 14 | ASSLGQGIMNTEAF
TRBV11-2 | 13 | ASSFGGRALETQY
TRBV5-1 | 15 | ASSLAGAPSTNEKLF
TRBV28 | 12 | ASTPGGANYGYT
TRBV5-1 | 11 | ASSLEGDYGYT
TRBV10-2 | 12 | ASSEGFPRGTQY
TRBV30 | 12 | AWSQKGLSYGYT
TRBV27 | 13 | ASSTPGQGLSPLH
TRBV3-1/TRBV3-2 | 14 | ASSQLDRASGNTIY
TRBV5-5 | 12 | ASRPTGLQYGYT
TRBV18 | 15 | ASSPFGGGEGNTEAF
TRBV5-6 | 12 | ASSLQQGNEKLF
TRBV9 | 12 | ASSVGGRLGGYT
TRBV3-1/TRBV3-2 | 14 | ASSQEYGGKKETQY